The present TCR beta chain was sequenced within a study of T cell repertoires in cytomegalovirus infection. Study overall: Public TCR beta signatures were indicative of both CMV infection and a matching HLA type. Study-wide points: Carriers of CMV and the relevant HLA type were discriminated by public TCR beta frequency.

On this clonotype: Antigen: not known.

TCRdb fed the reads into MiXCR, producing one record per CDR3 protein. The table records approximately 1,000,000 distinct CDR3 sequences, about 33% of them present only once. The V end was cut by 4 bases, the J end by 5 bases, with 15 bases between. The CDR3 is 14 residues long. The V gene's germline CDR1 is SGHNT and CDR2 YYREEE (reference sequence). This material consisted of cultured CD8+ T cells from PBMCs, taken from culture after CMV antigen stimulation. This chain joins TRBV5-4 and TRBJ2-5, with no clear D. The source of this sequence is a human donor in good health (CMV status not recorded). Some clones in this sample may be carry-over from other donors' samples. CDR3 coding DNA: TGTGCCAGCAGCCACCGGACCGATCGGGAGACCCAGTACTTC. Translated: CASSHRTDRETQYF.